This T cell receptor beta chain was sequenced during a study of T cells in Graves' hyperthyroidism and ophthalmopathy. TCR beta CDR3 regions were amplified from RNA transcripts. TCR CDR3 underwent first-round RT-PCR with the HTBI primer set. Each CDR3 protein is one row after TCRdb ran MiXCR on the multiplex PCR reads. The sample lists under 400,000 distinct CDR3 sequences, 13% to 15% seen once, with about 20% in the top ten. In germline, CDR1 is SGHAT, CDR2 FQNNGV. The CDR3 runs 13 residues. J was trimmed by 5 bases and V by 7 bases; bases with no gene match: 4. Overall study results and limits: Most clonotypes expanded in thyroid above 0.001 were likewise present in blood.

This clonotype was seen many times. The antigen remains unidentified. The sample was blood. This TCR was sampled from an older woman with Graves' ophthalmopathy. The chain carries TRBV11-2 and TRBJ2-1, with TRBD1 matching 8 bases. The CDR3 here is CASNGQGNNEQFF. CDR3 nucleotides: TGTGCCAGCAACGGACAGGGTAACAATGAGCAGTTCTTC.